The rows below give T cell receptor beta chains drawn from one sample of a study of cytotoxic CD8 clonotypes in ibrutinib-treated CLL. Assay used: immunoSEQ multiplex PCR; TCRdb lists only in-frame clones, some missing. The table lists over 95,000 clones, roughly 57% of them singletons. Material: PBMCs, obtained after 24 months of ibrutinib treatment. The receptors here all came from a human donor with chronic lymphocytic leukemia. CDR3s include the opening cysteine and the closing phenylalanine or tryptophan. The D gene is left open where the match is weak. Some rows mark clone size as missing; the rest say once, few, many or name a class of expanded clone.

V	D	size	J	CDR3	DNA
TRBV29-1	.	.	TRBJ1-2	CSALDTYGYTF	TGCAGCGCCCTCGACACCTATGGCTACACCTTC
TRBV5-1	.	.	TRBJ2-1	CASSLGQDNEQFF	TGCGCCAGCAGCTTGGGACAGGACAATGAGCAGTTCTTC
TRBV28	.	.	TRBJ2-7	CASREQGEQYF	TGTGCCAGCAGGGAGCAGGGCGAGCAGTACTTC
TRBV28	.	.	TRBJ2-5	CASSLVKETQYF	TGTGCCAGCAGTTTGGTAAAAGAGACCCAGTACTTC
TRBV11-2	.	few	TRBJ2-3	CASSSSTDTQYF	TGTGCCAGCAGCTCAAGCACAGATACGCAGTATTTT
TRBV2	.	.	TRBJ1-1	CASSEAVRTGNTEAFF	TGTGCCAGCAGTGAAGCGGTGAGAACAGGGAACACTGAAGCTTTCTTT
TRBV2	TRBD2	.	TRBJ2-1	CASSEGTSSFF	TGTGCCAGCAGTGAAGGGACTAGCTCGTTCTTC
TRBV2	.	few	TRBJ2-7	CASSRPGAYEQYF	TGTGCCAGCAGCAGACCGGGTGCCTACGAGCAGTACTTC
TRBV27	TRBD1	once	TRBJ2-1	CASSHKTGGWDEQFF	TGTGCCAGCAGCCATAAGACAGGGGGATGGGATGAGCAGTTCTTC
TRBV11-2	.	.	TRBJ2-3	CASSLGRAADTQYF	TGTGCCAGCAGCTTAGGTCGGGCAGCAGATACGCAGTATTTT
TRBV10-3	.	.	TRBJ2-2	CAANRERVDTGELFF	TGTGCCGCAAACAGGGAGAGGGTGGACACCGGGGAGCTGTTTTTT
TRBV9	.	.	TRBJ2-5	CASSSRATGWEETQYF	TGTGCCAGCAGCTCCCGGGCCACAGGGTGGGAAGAGACCCAGTACTTC
TRBV30	.	few	TRBJ1-4	CAWSISGSPNEKLFF	TGTGCCTGGAGTATATCGGGAAGTCCAAATGAAAAACTGTTTTTT
TRBV19	.	.	TRBJ2-7	CASRGLAQDSYEQYF	TGTGCCAGTAGGGGGTTGGCGCAGGACTCCTACGAGCAGTACTTC
TRBV9	.	few	TRBJ1-6	CASSVRGPSPLHF	TGTGCCAGCAGCGTAAGGGGACCTTCACCCCTCCACTTT
TRBV25-1	.	.	TRBJ2-2	CASSDPGGTGELFF	TGTGCCAGCAGTGACCCAGGGGGGACCGGGGAGCTGTTTTTT
TRBV7-9	TRBD1	.	TRBJ1-1	CASSSLTGTNTEAFF	TGTGCCAGCAGCTCCCTGACAGGGACGAACACTGAAGCTTTCTTT
TRBV11-3	.	once	TRBJ2-1	CASSPSFGSYNEQFF	TGTGCCAGCAGCCCGTCCTTTGGCTCCTACAATGAGCAGTTCTTC
TRBV30	TRBD1	few	TRBJ1-2	CAWRTTGGGYGYTF	TGTGCCTGGAGAACGACAGGGGGCGGCTATGGCTACACCTTC
TRBV7-9	.	once	TRBJ2-7	CASSLAGATYEQYF	TGTGCCAGCAGCTTGGCAGGAGCTACCTACGAGCAGTACTTC
TRBV9	TRBD2	.	TRBJ2-5	CASITSGESQETQYF	TGTGCCAGCATCACCAGCGGGGAGAGCCAAGAGACCCAGTACTTC
TRBV19	.	.	TRBJ2-3	CASSNQAGTDTQYF	TGTGCCAGTAGTAACCAGGCTGGCACAGATACGCAGTATTTT
TRBV6-6	.	few	TRBJ2-5	CASGREETQYF	TGTGCCAGCGGCAGGGAAGAGACCCAGTACTTC
TRBV29-1	.	few	TRBJ2-1	CSVEWGNEQFF	TGCAGCGTTGAGTGGGGAAATGAGCAGTTCTTC
TRBV7-2	.	once	TRBJ1-4	CASSDRGPSEKLFF	TGTGCCAGCAGTGATCGGGGGCCTAGTGAAAAACTGTTTTTT
TRBV6-5	TRBD1	.	TRBJ1-2	CASSPDRGQGYGYTF	TGTGCCAGCAGTCCAGACAGGGGGCAAGGCTATGGCTACACCTTC
TRBV5-6	.	.	TRBJ1-1	CASSFRVLMNTEAFF	TGTGCCAGCAGCTTCCGAGTCCTCATGAACACTGAAGCTTTCTTT
TRBV6-5	TRBD1	.	TRBJ2-5	CASSLSRQGQETQYF	TGTGCCAGCAGTTTATCCCGACAGGGCCAAGAGACCCAGTACTTC
TRBV6-6	.	.	TRBJ2-5	CASSQGTQETQYF	TGTGCCAGCAGTCAAGGGACTCAAGAGACCCAGTACTTC
TRBV4-2	TRBD2	once	TRBJ2-1	CASSQVLFGTSGDNEQFF	TGTGCCAGCAGCCAAGTTTTGTTTGGGACTAGCGGTGACAATGAGCAGTTCTTC
TRBV7-2	TRBD2	.	TRBJ2-1	CASSWRSGTSYNEQFF	TGTGCCAGCAGCTGGCGAAGCGGGACTTCCTACAATGAGCAGTTCTTC
TRBV5-1	.	.	TRBJ2-7	CASSLGTGEGYEQYF	TGCGCCAGCAGCTTAGGAACAGGGGAGGGTTACGAGCAGTACTTC
TRBV7-3	.	once	TRBJ2-7	CASSLTPASSYEQYF	TGTGCCAGCAGCTTAACCCCAGCATCCTCCTACGAGCAGTACTTC